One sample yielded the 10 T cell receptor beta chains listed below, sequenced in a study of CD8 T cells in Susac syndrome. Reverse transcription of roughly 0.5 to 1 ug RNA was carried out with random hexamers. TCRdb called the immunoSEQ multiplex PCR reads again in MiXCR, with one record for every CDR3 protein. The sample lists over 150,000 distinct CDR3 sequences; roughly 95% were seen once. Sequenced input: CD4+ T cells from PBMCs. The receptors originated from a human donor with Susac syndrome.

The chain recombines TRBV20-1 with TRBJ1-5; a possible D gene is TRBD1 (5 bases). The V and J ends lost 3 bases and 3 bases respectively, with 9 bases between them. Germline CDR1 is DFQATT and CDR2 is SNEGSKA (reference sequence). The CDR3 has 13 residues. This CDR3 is CSASRGLNQPQHF. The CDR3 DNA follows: TGCAGTGCTAGTCGGGGCCTCAATCAGCCCCAGCATTTT.

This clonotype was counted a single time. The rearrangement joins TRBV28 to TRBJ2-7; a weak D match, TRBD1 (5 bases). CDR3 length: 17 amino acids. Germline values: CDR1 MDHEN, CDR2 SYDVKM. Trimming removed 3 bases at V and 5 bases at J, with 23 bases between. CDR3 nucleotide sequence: TGTGCCAGCAGTTTCCCCTCCCTGCGTAAGACAGCCCACGAGCAGTACTTC. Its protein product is CASSFPSLRKTAHEQYF.

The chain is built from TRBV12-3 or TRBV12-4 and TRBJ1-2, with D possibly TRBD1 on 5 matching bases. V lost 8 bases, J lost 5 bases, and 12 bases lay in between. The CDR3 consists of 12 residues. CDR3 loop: CASSQGGYGYTF. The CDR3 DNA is TGTGCCAGCTCGCAGGGAGGGTATGGCTACACCTTC.

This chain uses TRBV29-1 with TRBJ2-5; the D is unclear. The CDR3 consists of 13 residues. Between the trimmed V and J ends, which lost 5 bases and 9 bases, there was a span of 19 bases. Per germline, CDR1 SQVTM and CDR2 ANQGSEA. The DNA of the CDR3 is TGCAGCGTTTTAACATTACCGACCAGACCCCAGTACTTC. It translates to CSVLTLPTRPQYF.

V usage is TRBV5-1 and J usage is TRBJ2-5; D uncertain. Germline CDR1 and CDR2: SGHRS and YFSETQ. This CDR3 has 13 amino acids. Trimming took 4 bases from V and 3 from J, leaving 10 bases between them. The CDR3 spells CASSPPLKETQYF. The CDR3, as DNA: TGCGCCAGCAGCCCACCCTTAAAAGAGACCCAGTACTTC.

CDR3 region: CASSFGGAVETQYF. CDR3 DNA sequence: TGCGCCAGCAGCTTCGGAGGGGCGGTGGAGACCCAGTACTTC. V usage is TRBV5-1 and J usage is TRBJ2-5; maybe TRBD2 (6 bases). Germline V lookup: CDR1 SGHRS, CDR2 YFSETQ. The CDR3 is made up of 14 amino acids. V was trimmed by 2 bases and J by 5 bases, leaving 13 bases between them.

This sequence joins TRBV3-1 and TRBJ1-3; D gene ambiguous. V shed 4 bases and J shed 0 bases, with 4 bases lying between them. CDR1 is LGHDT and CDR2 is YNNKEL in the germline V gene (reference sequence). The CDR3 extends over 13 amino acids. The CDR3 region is CASSRYSGNTIYF. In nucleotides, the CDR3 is TGTGCCAGCAGCCGGTACTCTGGAAACACCATATATTTT.

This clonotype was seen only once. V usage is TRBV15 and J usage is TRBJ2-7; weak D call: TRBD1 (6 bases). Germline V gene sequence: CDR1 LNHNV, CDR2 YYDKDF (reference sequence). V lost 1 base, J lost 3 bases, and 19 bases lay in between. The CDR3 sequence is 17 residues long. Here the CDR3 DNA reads TGTGCCACCAGCAGAGGTGGGGGCGCCGGGAAAAACTACGAGCAGTACTTC. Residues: CATSRGGGAGKNYEQYF.

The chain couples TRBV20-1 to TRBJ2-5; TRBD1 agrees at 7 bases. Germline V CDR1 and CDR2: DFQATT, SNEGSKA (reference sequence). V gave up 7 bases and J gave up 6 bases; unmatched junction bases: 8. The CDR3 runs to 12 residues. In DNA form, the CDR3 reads TGCAGTGGGTGGCAGGGGGTACAGACCCAGTACTTC. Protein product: CSGWQGVQTQYF.

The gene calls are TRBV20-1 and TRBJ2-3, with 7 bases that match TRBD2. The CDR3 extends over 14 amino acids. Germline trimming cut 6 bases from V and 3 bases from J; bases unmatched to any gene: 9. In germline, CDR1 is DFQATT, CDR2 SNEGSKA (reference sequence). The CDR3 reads CSADLTGRTDTQYF. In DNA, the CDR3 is TGCAGTGCCGATCTTACCGGGAGGACAGATACGCAGTATTTT.